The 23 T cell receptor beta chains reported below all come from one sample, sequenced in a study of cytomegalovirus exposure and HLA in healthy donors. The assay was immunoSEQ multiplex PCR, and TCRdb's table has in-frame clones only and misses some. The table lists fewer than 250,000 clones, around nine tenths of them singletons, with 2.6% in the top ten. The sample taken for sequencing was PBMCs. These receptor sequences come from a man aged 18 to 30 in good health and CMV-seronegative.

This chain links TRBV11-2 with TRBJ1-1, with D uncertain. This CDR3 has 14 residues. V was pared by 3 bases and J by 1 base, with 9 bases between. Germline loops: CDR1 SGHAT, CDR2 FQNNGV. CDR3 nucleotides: TGTGCCAGCAGCTTTTTTTTCCAGAACACTGAAGCTTTCTTT. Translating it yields CASSFFFQNTEAFF.

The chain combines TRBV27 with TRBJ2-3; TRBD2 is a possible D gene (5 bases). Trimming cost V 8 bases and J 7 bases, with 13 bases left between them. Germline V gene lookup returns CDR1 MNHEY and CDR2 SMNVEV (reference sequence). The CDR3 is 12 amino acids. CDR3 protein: CASRRGEYTQYF. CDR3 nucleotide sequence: TGTGCCAGCCGTCGGGGAGAGTATACGCAGTATTTT.

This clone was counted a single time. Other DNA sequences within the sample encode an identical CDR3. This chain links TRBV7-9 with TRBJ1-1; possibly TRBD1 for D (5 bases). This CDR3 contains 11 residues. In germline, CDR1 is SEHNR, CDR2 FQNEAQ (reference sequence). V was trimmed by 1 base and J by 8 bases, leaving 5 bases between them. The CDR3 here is CASSLGQEAFF. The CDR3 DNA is TGTGCCAGCAGCTTAGGACAGGAAGCTTTCTTT.

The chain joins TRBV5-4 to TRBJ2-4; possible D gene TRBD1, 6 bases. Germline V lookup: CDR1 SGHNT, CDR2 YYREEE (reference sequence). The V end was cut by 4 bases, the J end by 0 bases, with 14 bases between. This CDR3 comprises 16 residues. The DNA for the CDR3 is TGTGCCAGCAGCCTCGGGACACCTCTAGCCAAAAACATTCAGTACTTC. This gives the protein CASSLGTPLAKNIQYF. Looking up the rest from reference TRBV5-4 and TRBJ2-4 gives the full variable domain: ETGVTQSPTHLIKTRGQQVTLRCSSQSGHNTVSWYQQALGQGPQFIFQYYREEENGRGNFPPRFSGLQFPNYSSELNVNALELDDSALYLCASSLGTPLAKNIQYFGAGTRLSVL.

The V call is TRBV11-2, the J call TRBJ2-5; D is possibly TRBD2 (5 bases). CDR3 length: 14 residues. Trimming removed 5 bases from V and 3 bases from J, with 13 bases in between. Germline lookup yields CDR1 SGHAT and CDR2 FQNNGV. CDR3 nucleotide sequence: TGTGCCAGCAGCCCTCGGACTGAAAAAGAGACCCAGTACTTC. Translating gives CASSPRTEKETQYF.

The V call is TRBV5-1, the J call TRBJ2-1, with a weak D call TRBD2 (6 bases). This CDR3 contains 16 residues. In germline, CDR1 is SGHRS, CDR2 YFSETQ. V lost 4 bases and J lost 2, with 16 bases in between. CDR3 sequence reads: CASSPALGGTYNEQFF. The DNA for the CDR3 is TGCGCCAGCAGCCCCGCATTGGGGGGAACCTACAATGAGCAGTTCTTC.

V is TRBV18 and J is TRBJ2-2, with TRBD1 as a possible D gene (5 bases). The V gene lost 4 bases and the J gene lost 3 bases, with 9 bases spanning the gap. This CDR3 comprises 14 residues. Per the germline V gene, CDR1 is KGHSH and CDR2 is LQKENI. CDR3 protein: CASSRRGYTGELFF. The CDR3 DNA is TGTGCCAGCTCACGAAGGGGTTACACCGGGGAGCTGTTTTTT.

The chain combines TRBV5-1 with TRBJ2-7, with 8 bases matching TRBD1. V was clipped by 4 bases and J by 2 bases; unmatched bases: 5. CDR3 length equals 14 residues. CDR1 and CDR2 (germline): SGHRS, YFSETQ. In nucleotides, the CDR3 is TGCGCCAGCAGCGGCGGGACAGGCCCCTACGAGCAGTACTTC. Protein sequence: CASSGGTGPYEQYF.

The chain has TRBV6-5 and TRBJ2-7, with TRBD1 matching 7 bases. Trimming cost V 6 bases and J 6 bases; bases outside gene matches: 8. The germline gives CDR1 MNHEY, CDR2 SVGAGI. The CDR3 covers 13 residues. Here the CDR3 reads CASRNRGHSEQYF. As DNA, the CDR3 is TGTGCCAGCAGAAACAGGGGCCACTCCGAGCAGTACTTC.

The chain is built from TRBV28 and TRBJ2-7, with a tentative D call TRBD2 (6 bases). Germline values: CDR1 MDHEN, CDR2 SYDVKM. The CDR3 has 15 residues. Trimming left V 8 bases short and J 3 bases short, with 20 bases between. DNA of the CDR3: TGTGCCAGCTTTTCAAACGGGCGGGGAAACTACGAGCAGTACTTC. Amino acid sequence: CASFSNGRGNYEQYF.

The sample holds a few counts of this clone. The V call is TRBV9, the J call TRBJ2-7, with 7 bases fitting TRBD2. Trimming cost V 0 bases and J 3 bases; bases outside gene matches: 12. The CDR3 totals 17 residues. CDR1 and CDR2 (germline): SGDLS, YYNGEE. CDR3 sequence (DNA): TGTGCCAGCAGCGTAGGGGGCCTAGCGGACGGAGTCTACGAGCAGTACTTC. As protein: CASSVGGLADGVYEQYF. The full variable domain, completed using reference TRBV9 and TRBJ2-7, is DSGVTQTPKHLITATGQRVTLRCSPRSGDLSVYWYQQSLDQGLQFLIQYYNGEERAKGNILERFSAQQFPDLHSELNLSSLELGDSALYFCASSVGGLADGVYEQYFGPGTRLTVT.

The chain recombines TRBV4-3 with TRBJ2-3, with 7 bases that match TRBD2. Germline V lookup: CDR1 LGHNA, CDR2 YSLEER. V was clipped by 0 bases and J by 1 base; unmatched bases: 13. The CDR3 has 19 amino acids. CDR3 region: CASSQDAGEEAGRTDTQYF. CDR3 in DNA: TGCGCCAGCAGCCAAGACGCGGGAGAAGAAGCGGGACGCACAGATACGCAGTATTTT.

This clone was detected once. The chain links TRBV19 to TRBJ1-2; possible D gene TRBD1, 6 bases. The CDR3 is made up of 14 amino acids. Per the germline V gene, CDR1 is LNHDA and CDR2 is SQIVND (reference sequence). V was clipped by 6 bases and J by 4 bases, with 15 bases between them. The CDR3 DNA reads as TGTGCCAGTAGGCCGACAGGACGGGGCTATGGCTACACCTTC. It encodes CASRPTGRGYGYTF. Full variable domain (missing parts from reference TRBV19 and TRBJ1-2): DGGITQSPKYLFRKEGQNVTLSCEQNLNHDAMYWYRQDPGQGLRLIYYSQIVNDFQKGDIAEGYSVSREKKESFPLTVTSAQKNPTAFYLCASRPTGRGYGYTFGSGTRLTVV.

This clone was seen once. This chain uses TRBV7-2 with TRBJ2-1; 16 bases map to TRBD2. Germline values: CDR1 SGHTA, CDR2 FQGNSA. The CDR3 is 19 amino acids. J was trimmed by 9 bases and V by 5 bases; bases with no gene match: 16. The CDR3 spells CASSALGTSGGGRRSEQFF. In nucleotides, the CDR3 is TGTGCCAGCAGCGCCCTCGGGACTAGCGGGGGGGGCCGCCGAAGTGAGCAGTTCTTC.

The CDR3 nucleotides read TGTGCCAGTAGTCCAGGACTCGTCACAGATACGCAGTATTTT. Amino acid sequence: CASSPGLVTDTQYF. The gene calls are TRBV19 and TRBJ2-3, with TRBD2 as a possible D gene (5 bases). The CDR3 runs to 14 residues. Trimming shortened V by 5 bases and J by 2 bases, and 11 bases separated the two germline ends. Germline V CDR1 and CDR2: LNHDA, SQIVND (reference sequence).

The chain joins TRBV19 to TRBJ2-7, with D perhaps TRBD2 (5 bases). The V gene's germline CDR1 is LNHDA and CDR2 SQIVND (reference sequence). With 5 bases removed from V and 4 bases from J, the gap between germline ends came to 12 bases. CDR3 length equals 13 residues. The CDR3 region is CASSDTGLYEQYF. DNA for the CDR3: TGTGCCAGTAGTGACACCGGACTTTACGAGCAGTACTTC.

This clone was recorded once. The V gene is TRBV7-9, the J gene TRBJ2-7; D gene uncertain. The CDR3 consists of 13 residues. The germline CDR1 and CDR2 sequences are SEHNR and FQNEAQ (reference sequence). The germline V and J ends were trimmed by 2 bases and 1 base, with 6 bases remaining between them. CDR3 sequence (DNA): TGTGCCAGCAGCTTATCCTCGTCCTACGAGCAGTACTTC. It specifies CASSLSSSYEQYF. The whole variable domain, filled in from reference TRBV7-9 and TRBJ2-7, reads DTGVSQNPRHKITKRGQNVTFRCDPISEHNRLYWYRQTLGQGPEFLTYFQNEAQLEKSRLLSDRFSAERPKGSFSTLEIQRTEQGDSAMYLCASSLSSSYEQYFGPGTRLTVT.

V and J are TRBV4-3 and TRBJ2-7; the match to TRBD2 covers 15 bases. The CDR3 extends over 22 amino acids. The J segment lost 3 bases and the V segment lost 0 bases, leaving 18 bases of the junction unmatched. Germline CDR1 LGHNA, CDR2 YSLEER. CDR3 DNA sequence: TGCGCCAGCAGCCAAGATTTAGCTTTCGCCCGGACTAGCGGGGGGGCCCACTACGAGCAGTACTTC. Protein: CASSQDLAFARTSGGAHYEQYF.

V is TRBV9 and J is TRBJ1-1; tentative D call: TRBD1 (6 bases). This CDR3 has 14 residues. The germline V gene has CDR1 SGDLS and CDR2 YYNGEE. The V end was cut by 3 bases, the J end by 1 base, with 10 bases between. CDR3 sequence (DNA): TGTGCCAGCAGCGCCGGACAGAGGAACACTGAAGCTTTCTTT. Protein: CASSAGQRNTEAFF.

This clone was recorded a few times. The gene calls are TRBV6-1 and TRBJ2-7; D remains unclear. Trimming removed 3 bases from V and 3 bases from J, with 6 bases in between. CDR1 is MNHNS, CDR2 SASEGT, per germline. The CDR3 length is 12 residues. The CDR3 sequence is CASSDMSYEQYF. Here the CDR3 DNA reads TGTGCCAGCAGTGATATGAGCTACGAGCAGTACTTC.

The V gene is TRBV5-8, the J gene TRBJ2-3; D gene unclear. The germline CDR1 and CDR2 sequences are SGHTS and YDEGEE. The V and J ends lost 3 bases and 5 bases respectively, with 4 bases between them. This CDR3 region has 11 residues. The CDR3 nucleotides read TGTGCCAGCAGCTACGGAGATACGCAGTATTTT. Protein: CASSYGDTQYF.

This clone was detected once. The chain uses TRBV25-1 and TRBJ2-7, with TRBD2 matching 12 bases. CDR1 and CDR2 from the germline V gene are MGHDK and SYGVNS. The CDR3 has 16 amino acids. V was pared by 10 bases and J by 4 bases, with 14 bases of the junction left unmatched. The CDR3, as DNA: TGTGCCACCGACCCCCGCAGACTAGCGGGAGTGTACGAGCAGTACTTC. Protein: CATDPRRLAGVYEQYF.

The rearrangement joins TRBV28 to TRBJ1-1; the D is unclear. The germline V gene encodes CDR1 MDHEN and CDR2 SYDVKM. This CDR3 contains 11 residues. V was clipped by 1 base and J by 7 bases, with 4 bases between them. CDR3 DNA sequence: TGTGCCAGCAGTTTATTACATGAAGCTTTCTTT. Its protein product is CASSLLHEAFF.